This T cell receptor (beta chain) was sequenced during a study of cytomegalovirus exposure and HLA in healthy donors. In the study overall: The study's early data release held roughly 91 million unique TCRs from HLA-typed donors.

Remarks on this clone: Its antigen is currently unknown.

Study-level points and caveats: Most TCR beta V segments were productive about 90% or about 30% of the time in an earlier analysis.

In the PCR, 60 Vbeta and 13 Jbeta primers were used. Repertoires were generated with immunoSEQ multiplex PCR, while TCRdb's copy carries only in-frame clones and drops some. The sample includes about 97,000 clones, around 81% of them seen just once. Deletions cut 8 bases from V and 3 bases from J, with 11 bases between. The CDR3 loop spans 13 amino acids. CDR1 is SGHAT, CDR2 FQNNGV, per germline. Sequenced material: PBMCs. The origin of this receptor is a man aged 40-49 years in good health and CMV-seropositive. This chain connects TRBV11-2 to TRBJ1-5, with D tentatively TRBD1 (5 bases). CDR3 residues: CASAVGLNQPQHF. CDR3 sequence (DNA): TGTGCCAGCGCCGTGGGGCTCAATCAGCCCCAGCATTTT. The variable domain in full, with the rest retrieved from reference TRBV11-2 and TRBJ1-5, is EAGVAQSPRYKIIEKRQSVAFWCNPISGHATLYWYQQILGQGPKLLIQFQNNGVVDDSQLPKDRFSAERLKGVDSTLKIQPAKLEDSAVYLCASAVGLNQPQHFGDGTRLSIL.